The entry below gives a single TCR beta chain sequence along with its context. Its specificity is not known. Sample-barcoded 5' priming and a J-beta primer mix drove a second PCR of about 7 to 12 cycles. Each TCR beta cDNA got a 12-nucleotide random molecular identifier. TCRdb called the 5' RACE reads again in MiXCR, with one record for every CDR3 protein. The data hold about 2 million distinct CDR3 sequences, with around 50% observed a single time. The sample originates from a study of blood T cells in healthy people across ages. Overall study findings and caveats: Age brought a roughly linear fall in TCR beta diversity measured per million T cells. For the donors, CMV status was unknown and possibly confounded expanded clonotype changes.

Germline CDR1 is MNHEY and CDR2 is SVGEGT. Trimming removed 5 bases at V and 6 bases at J, with 20 bases between. This CDR3 spans 15 amino acids. V gene TRBV6-2 or TRBV6-3 combines with J gene TRBJ2-7; TRBD1 or TRBD2 may be the D gene (5 bases each). The clonotype originates from a woman aged 35 to 49 in good health. The sequenced sample consisted of blood. CDR3 DNA sequence: TGTGCCAGCAGTCCGACCGGGACCCCGAGGGCCGAGCAGTACTTC. Residues: CASSPTGTPRAEQYF.